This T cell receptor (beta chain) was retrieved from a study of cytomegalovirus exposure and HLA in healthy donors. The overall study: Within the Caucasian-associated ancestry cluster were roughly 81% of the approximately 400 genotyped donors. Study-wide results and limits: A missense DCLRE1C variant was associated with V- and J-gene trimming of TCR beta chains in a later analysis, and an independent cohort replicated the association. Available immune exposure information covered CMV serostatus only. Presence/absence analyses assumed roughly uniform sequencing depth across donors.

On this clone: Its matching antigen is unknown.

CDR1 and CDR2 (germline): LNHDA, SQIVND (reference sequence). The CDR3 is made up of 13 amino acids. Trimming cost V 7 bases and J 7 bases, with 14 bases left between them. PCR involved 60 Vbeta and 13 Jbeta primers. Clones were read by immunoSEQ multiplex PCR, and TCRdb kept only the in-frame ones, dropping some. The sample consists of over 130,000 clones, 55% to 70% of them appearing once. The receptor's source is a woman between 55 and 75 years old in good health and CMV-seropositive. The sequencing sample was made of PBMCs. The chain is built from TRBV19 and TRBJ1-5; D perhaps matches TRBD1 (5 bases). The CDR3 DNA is TGTGCCAGTACCCGACAGATCGGCCAGCCCCAGCATTTT. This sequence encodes CASTRQIGQPQHF.